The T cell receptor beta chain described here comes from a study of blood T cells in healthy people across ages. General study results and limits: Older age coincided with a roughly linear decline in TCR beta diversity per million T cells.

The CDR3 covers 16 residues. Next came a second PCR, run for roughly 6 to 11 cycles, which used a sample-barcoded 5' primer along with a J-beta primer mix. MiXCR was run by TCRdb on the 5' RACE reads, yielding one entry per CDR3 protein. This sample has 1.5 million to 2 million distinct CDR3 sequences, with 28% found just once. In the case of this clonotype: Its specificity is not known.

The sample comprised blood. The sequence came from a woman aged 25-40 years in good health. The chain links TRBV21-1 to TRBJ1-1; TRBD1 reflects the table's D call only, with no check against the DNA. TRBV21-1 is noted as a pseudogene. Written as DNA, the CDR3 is TGTGCCAGCAACCTAACCGGGACAGGGGGAATCACTGAAGCTTTCTTT. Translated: CASNLTGTGGITEAFF.